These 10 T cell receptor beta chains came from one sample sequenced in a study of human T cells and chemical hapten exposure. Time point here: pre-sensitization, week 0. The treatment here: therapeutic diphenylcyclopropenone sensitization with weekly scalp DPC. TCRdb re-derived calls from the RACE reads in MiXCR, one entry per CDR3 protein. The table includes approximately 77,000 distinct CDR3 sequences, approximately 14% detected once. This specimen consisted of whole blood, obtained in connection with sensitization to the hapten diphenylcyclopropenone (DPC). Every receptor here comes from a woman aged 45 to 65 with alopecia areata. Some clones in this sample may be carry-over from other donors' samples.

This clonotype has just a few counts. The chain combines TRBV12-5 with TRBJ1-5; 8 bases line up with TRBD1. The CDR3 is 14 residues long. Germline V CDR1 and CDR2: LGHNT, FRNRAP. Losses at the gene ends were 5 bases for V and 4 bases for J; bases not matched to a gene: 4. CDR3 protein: CASGQGQANQPQHF. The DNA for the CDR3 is TGTGCTAGTGGTCAGGGACAGGCTAATCAGCCCCAGCATTTT.

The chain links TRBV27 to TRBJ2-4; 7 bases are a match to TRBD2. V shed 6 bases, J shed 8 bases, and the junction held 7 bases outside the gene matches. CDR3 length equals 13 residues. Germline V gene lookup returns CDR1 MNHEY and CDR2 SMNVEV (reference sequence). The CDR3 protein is CASSKGGRDIQYF. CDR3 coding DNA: TGTGCCAGCAGCAAGGGAGGGCGGGACATTCAGTACTTC.

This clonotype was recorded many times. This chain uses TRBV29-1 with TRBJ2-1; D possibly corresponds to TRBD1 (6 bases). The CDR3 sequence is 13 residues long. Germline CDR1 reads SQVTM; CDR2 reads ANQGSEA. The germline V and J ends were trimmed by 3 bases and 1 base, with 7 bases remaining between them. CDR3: CSVDRGSYNEQFF. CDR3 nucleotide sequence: TGCAGCGTTGACAGGGGTTCCTACAATGAGCAGTTCTTC.

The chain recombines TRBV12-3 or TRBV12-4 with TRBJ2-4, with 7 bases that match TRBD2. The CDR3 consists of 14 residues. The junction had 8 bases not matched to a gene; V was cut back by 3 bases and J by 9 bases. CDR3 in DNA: TGTGCCAGCAGTTTTCGCGGGAGTTTGAGCATTCAGTACTTC. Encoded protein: CASSFRGSLSIQYF.

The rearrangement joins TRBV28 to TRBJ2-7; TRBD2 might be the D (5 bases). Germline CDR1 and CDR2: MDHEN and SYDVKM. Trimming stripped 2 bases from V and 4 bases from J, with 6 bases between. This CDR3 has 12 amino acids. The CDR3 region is CASSLRGYEQYF. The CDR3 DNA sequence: TGTGCCAGCAGTTTAAGAGGGTACGAGCAGTACTTC. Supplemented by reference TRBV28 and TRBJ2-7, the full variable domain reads DVKVTQSSRYLVKRTGEKVFLECVQDMDHENMFWYRQDPGLGLRLIYFSYDVKMKEKGDIPEGYSVSREKKERFSLILESASTNQTSMYLCASSLRGYEQYFGPGTRLTVT.

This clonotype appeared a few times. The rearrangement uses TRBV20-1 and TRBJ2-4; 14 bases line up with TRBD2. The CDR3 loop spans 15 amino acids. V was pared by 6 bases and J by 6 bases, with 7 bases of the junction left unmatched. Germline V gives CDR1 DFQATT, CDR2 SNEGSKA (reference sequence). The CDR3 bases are TGCAGTGCCGGGACTAGCGGGAGTTGGGGAAACATTCAGTACTTC. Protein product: CSAGTSGSWGNIQYF.

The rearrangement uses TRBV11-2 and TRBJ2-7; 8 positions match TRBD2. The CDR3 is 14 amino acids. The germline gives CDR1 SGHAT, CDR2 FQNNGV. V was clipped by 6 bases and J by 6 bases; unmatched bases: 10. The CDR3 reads CASRVSGIGAEQYF. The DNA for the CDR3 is TGTGCCAGCAGGGTTAGCGGGATTGGTGCCGAGCAGTACTTC.

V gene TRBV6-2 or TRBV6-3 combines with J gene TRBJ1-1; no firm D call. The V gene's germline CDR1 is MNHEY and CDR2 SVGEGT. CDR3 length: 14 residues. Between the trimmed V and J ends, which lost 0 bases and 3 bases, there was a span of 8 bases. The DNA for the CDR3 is TGTGCCAGCAGTTACTCGAGGAAATACACTGAAGCTTTCTTT. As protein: CASSYSRKYTEAFF.

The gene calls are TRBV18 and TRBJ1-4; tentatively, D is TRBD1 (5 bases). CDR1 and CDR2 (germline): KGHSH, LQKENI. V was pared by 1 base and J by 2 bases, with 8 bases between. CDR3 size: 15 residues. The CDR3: CASSPQQETNEKLFF. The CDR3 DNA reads TGTGCCAGCTCACCACAACAGGAGACTAATGAAAAACTGTTTTTT.

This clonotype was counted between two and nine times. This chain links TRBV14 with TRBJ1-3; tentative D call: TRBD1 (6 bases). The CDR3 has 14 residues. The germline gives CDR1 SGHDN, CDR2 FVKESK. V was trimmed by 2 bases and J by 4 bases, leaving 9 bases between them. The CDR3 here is CASSQRGSGNTIYF. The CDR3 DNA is TGTGCCAGCAGCCAAAGGGGGTCAGGAAACACCATATATTTT.